The sequence of this T cell receptor beta chain was determined in a study of shared clonotypes between healthy human individuals. Looking at the study overall: A few men and a couple of women, aged 18 to 49, were donors. Per donor, three plates held CD4 naive cells, three held CD4 memory, two held CD8 naive and one held CD8 memory.

Assay: immunoSEQ multiplex PCR; the TCRdb copy retains only in-frame clones and omits some. The sample carries just over 2,000,000 clones, approximately 95% recorded once. Only CD45RO-negative cells positively selected for CCR7 counted as naive CD8 cells, so terminally differentiated effector memory CD45RA+ cells were excluded. Donors included only healthy HIV-negative adults lacking recent acute infections or vaccinations. CDR3 length equals 17 residues. The V gene's germline CDR1 is SGHRS and CDR2 YFSETQ. V was pared by 0 bases and J by 4 bases, with 16 bases between. About this clone itself: What it binds is not known.

Study-wide results and caveats: Measured sharing among donors was expected to vary with sequencing depth.

This chain joins TRBV5-1 and TRBJ2-2; a possible D gene is TRBD2 (6 bases). The sequence was collected from a man younger than 30 in good health. The sequencing sample was made of naive CD8+ T cells sorted from blood. The CDR3 loop reads CASSLGIGGLVTGELFF. CDR3 nucleotide sequence: TGCGCCAGCAGCTTGGGTATCGGAGGGTTGGTCACCGGGGAGCTGTTTTTT.